The rows below give T cell receptor beta chains drawn from one sample of a study of vaccination effects on CD4 cells after COVID-19. Only in-frame clones appear in the TCRdb table, and some are missing; sequencing was by immunoSEQ multiplex PCR. The sample carries under 25,000 clones, around 75% recorded once. No antigen is known for these receptors. The sequences come from CD4+ T cells from PBMCs cultured with HCoV-NL63 spike peptides, collected before COVID-19 vaccination. Receptors originate from a human donor who received a COVID-19 vaccine. Each CDR3 is given with its conserved first and last residue. D genes are given only for firm matches. Rows may omit the clone size; those that give it use once, few, many or a size class.

cdr3_aa: CASNPGRTGDETQYF
cdr3_nt: TGTGCCAGCAACCCGGGCCGGACAGGGGACGAGACCCAGTACTTC
d_call: TRBD1
j_call: TRBJ2-5
v_call: TRBV5-6
clone_size: .
cdr3_length: 15

cdr3_aa: CSVVSEDGYTF
cdr3_nt: TGCAGCGTTGTTTCCGAGGATGGCTACACCTTC
d_call: .
j_call: TRBJ1-2
v_call: TRBV29-1
clone_size: .
cdr3_length: 11

cdr3_aa: CASSLGAGLGSAEAFF
cdr3_nt: TGTGCCAGCAGCTTAGGGGCGGGACTTGGGAGTGCTGAAGCTTTCTTT
d_call: .
j_call: TRBJ1-1
v_call: TRBV7-9
clone_size: .
cdr3_length: 16

cdr3_aa: CASTLNPGLRRDGYTF
cdr3_nt: TGCGCCAGCACCCTGAACCCGGGACTCCGAAGGGATGGCTACACCTTC
d_call: .
j_call: TRBJ1-2
v_call: TRBV5-1
clone_size: .
cdr3_length: 16

cdr3_aa: CASSSFTGTFQPQHF
cdr3_nt: TGTGCCAGCAGCTCCTTCACAGGGACCTTTCAGCCCCAGCATTTT
d_call: .
j_call: TRBJ1-5
v_call: TRBV7-2
clone_size: .
cdr3_length: 15

cdr3_aa: CASSIVTGGKGGYTF
cdr3_nt: TGTGCCAGTAGTATCGTGACAGGGGGCAAAGGTGGCTACACCTTC
d_call: TRBD1
j_call: TRBJ1-2
v_call: TRBV19
clone_size: .
cdr3_length: 15

cdr3_aa: CAISDEAAYGYTF
cdr3_nt: TGTGCCATCAGTGATGAGGCAGCCTATGGCTACACCTTC
d_call: .
j_call: TRBJ1-2
v_call: TRBV10-3
clone_size: few
cdr3_length: 13

cdr3_aa: CASSQIPDRDGYTF
cdr3_nt: TGTGCCAGCAGCCAGATTCCGGACCGTGATGGCTACACCTTC
d_call: .
j_call: TRBJ1-2
v_call: TRBV3-1/TRBV3-2
clone_size: .
cdr3_length: 14

cdr3_aa: CASSLMRTSGRAINEQFF
cdr3_nt: TGTGCCAGCAGCTTAATGAGGACTAGCGGGAGGGCGATCAATGAGCAGTTCTTC
d_call: TRBD2
j_call: TRBJ2-1
v_call: TRBV7-9
clone_size: .
cdr3_length: 18

cdr3_aa: CASSLLRLAYNEQFF
cdr3_nt: TGTGCCAGCAGTTTATTACGACTAGCCTACAATGAGCAGTTCTTC
d_call: .
j_call: TRBJ2-1
v_call: TRBV27
clone_size: .
cdr3_length: 15

cdr3_aa: CASRRTAEAFF
cdr3_nt: TGTGCCAGCAGGCGGACAGCTGAAGCTTTCTTT
d_call: .
j_call: TRBJ1-1
v_call: TRBV12-3/TRBV12-4
clone_size: .
cdr3_length: 11

cdr3_aa: CASSPQANYGYTF
cdr3_nt: TGTGCCAGCAGCCCACAAGCTAACTATGGCTACACCTTC
d_call: .
j_call: TRBJ1-2
v_call: TRBV7-2
clone_size: once
cdr3_length: 13

cdr3_aa: CASSLSGISNQPQHF
cdr3_nt: TGTGCCAGCAGCTTATCCGGGATTAGCAATCAGCCCCAGCATTTT
d_call: .
j_call: TRBJ1-5
v_call: TRBV7-2
clone_size: .
cdr3_length: 15

cdr3_aa: CASSLNPTGLDTQYF
cdr3_nt: TGTGCCAGCAGCCTTAACCCTACAGGGTTGGATACGCAGTATTTT
d_call: .
j_call: TRBJ2-3
v_call: TRBV7-2
clone_size: .
cdr3_length: 15

cdr3_aa: CASSLLGQAGANVLTF
cdr3_nt: TGTGCCAGCAGTTTATTAGGACAGGCTGGGGCCAACGTCCTGACTTTC
d_call: TRBD1
j_call: TRBJ2-6
v_call: TRBV6-6
clone_size: .
cdr3_length: 16

cdr3_aa: CASSPPGYYGYTF
cdr3_nt: TGTGCCAGCAGCCCCCCGGGGTACTATGGCTACACCTTC
d_call: .
j_call: TRBJ1-2
v_call: TRBV7-8
clone_size: few
cdr3_length: 13

cdr3_aa: CASSFAGGSYNEQFF
cdr3_nt: TGTGCCAGCAGCTTTGCGGGGGGAAGCTACAATGAGCAGTTCTTC
d_call: TRBD2
j_call: TRBJ2-1
v_call: TRBV7-2
clone_size: .
cdr3_length: 15

cdr3_aa: CASRRTGGNTGELFF
cdr3_nt: TGTGCCAGCAGACGGACAGGGGGCAACACCGGGGAGCTGTTTTTT
d_call: TRBD1
j_call: TRBJ2-2
v_call: TRBV6-5
clone_size: .
cdr3_length: 15

cdr3_aa: CAISLGTSVQNRNEQFF
cdr3_nt: TGTGCCATCAGCCTCGGGACTAGCGTCCAAAATAGGAATGAGCAGTTCTTC
d_call: TRBD2
j_call: TRBJ2-1
v_call: TRBV10-3
clone_size: .
cdr3_length: 17

cdr3_aa: CAWGQGVDSPLHF
cdr3_nt: TGTGCCTGGGGACAGGGAGTGGATTCACCCCTCCACTTT
d_call: TRBD1
j_call: TRBJ1-6
v_call: TRBV30
clone_size: few
cdr3_length: 13

cdr3_aa: CAISESDRGTYNSPLHF
cdr3_nt: TGTGCCATCAGTGAGTCCGACAGGGGGACCTATAATTCACCCCTCCACTTT
d_call: TRBD1
j_call: TRBJ1-6
v_call: TRBV10-3
clone_size: .
cdr3_length: 17

cdr3_aa: CASSARDSGANVLTF
cdr3_nt: TGTGCCAGCAGCGCCAGGGACTCTGGGGCCAACGTCCTGACTTTC
d_call: .
j_call: TRBJ2-6
v_call: TRBV9
clone_size: .
cdr3_length: 15

cdr3_aa: CASSQGSGGARETQYF
cdr3_nt: TGCGCCAGCAGCCAAGGAAGTGGGGGGGCCCGGGAGACCCAGTACTTC
d_call: .
j_call: TRBJ2-5
v_call: TRBV4-3
clone_size: .
cdr3_length: 16

cdr3_aa: CASSLGGTNEKLFF
cdr3_nt: TGCGCCAGCAGCTTGGGGGGGACTAATGAAAAACTGTTTTTT
d_call: .
j_call: TRBJ1-4
v_call: TRBV5-1
clone_size: .
cdr3_length: 14

cdr3_aa: CASSLGGKNTEAFF
cdr3_nt: TGTGCCAGCAGCTTAGGCGGTAAGAACACTGAAGCTTTCTTT
d_call: .
j_call: TRBJ1-1
v_call: TRBV11-3
clone_size: .
cdr3_length: 14

cdr3_aa: CASSPMNTGELFF
cdr3_nt: TGTGCCAGCAGCCCCATGAACACCGGGGAGCTGTTTTTT
d_call: .
j_call: TRBJ2-2
v_call: TRBV3-1/TRBV3-2
clone_size: .
cdr3_length: 13

cdr3_aa: CASSRTDNTEAFF
cdr3_nt: TGTGCCAGCAGCCGTACGGATAACACTGAAGCTTTCTTT
d_call: .
j_call: TRBJ1-1
v_call: TRBV3-1/TRBV3-2
clone_size: few
cdr3_length: 13

cdr3_aa: CASAPGPNSPLHF
cdr3_nt: TGTGCTAGTGCACCAGGTCCGAATTCACCCCTCCACTTT
d_call: .
j_call: TRBJ1-6
v_call: TRBV12-5
clone_size: .
cdr3_length: 13

cdr3_aa: CATRTGNTDTQYF
cdr3_nt: TGTGCCACCAGGACAGGAAACACAGATACGCAGTATTTT
d_call: .
j_call: TRBJ2-3
v_call: TRBV15
clone_size: .
cdr3_length: 13

cdr3_aa: CASSIARTNYGYTF
cdr3_nt: TGTGCCAGTAGTATAGCCAGAACTAACTATGGCTACACCTTC
d_call: .
j_call: TRBJ1-2
v_call: TRBV19
clone_size: few
cdr3_length: 14

cdr3_aa: CASSQNSGYTF
cdr3_nt: TGCGCCAGCAGCCAAAACAGTGGCTACACCTTC
d_call: .
j_call: TRBJ1-2
v_call: TRBV4-1
clone_size: .
cdr3_length: 11

cdr3_aa: CASSLMGNTEAFF
cdr3_nt: TGTGCCAGCAGCTTGATGGGGAACACTGAAGCTTTCTTT
d_call: .
j_call: TRBJ1-1
v_call: TRBV11-2
clone_size: .
cdr3_length: 13

cdr3_aa: CAWSRDYNEQFF
cdr3_nt: TGTGCCTGGAGCAGGGATTACAATGAGCAGTTCTTC
d_call: .
j_call: TRBJ2-1
v_call: TRBV30
clone_size: .
cdr3_length: 12

cdr3_aa: CASSPYGGNSYNEQFF
cdr3_nt: TGTGCCAGCAGCCCCTACGGGGGGAACTCCTACAATGAGCAGTTCTTC
d_call: TRBD2
j_call: TRBJ2-1
v_call: TRBV7-9
clone_size: .
cdr3_length: 16

cdr3_aa: CASSPDLNTEAFF
cdr3_nt: TGTGCCAGCAGCCCGGACCTAAACACTGAAGCTTTCTTT
d_call: .
j_call: TRBJ1-1
v_call: TRBV7-2
clone_size: .
cdr3_length: 13

cdr3_aa: CASSEVLGRNQPQHF
cdr3_nt: TGTGCCAGCAGTGAAGTGTTGGGCAGAAATCAGCCCCAGCATTTT
d_call: .
j_call: TRBJ1-5
v_call: TRBV6-1
clone_size: few
cdr3_length: 15

cdr3_aa: CASSLGRTGGSSYEQYF
cdr3_nt: TGTGCCAGCAGCTTAGGGAGGACAGGGGGCAGCTCCTACGAGCAGTACTTC
d_call: TRBD1
j_call: TRBJ2-7
v_call: TRBV7-9
clone_size: .
cdr3_length: 17

cdr3_aa: CASGMTDTQYF
cdr3_nt: TGTGCCAGCGGGATGACGGATACGCAGTATTTT
d_call: .
j_call: TRBJ2-3
v_call: TRBV12-3/TRBV12-4
clone_size: .
cdr3_length: 11

cdr3_aa: CASSVGGGSSGELFF
cdr3_nt: TGTGCCAGCAGCGTCGGTGGCGGGAGTAGCGGGGAGCTGTTTTTT
d_call: TRBD2
j_call: TRBJ2-2
v_call: TRBV9
clone_size: .
cdr3_length: 15

cdr3_aa: CASSPPGQGMGRETQYF
cdr3_nt: TGTGCCAGCAGTCCCCCGGGACAGGGAATGGGGAGGGAGACCCAGTACTTC
d_call: TRBD1
j_call: TRBJ2-5
v_call: TRBV27
clone_size: .
cdr3_length: 17

cdr3_aa: CASSPPTGLTDTQYF
cdr3_nt: TGTGCCAGCAGTCCCCCGACAGGGTTAACAGATACGCAGTATTTT
d_call: TRBD1
j_call: TRBJ2-3
v_call: TRBV28
clone_size: .
cdr3_length: 15

cdr3_aa: CASSLGRQGADTQYF
cdr3_nt: TGCGCCAGCAGCTTGGGTCGTCAGGGGGCAGATACGCAGTATTTT
d_call: TRBD1
j_call: TRBJ2-3
v_call: TRBV5-1
clone_size: .
cdr3_length: 15

cdr3_aa: CASSLDPGQTFRYF
cdr3_nt: TGTGCCAGCAGCTTAGACCCGGGACAGACTTTTAGGTACTTC
d_call: TRBD1
j_call: TRBJ2-7
v_call: TRBV11-2
clone_size: .
cdr3_length: 14

cdr3_aa: CASSNEGQDAAFF
cdr3_nt: TGTGCCAGTAGTAATGAGGGACAGGATGCGGCATTCTTT
d_call: TRBD1
j_call: TRBJ1-1
v_call: TRBV19
clone_size: .
cdr3_length: 13

cdr3_aa: CASSLEQGPYEQYF
cdr3_nt: TGTGCCAGCAGCTTAGAACAGGGTCCCTACGAGCAGTACTTC
d_call: .
j_call: TRBJ2-7
v_call: TRBV7-6
clone_size: .
cdr3_length: 14

cdr3_aa: CASGLTEYSYEQYF
cdr3_nt: TGTGCTAGTGGTCTAACAGAATATTCCTACGAGCAGTACTTC
d_call: .
j_call: TRBJ2-7
v_call: TRBV12-5
clone_size: .
cdr3_length: 14

cdr3_aa: CTSSQKKGANQPQHF
cdr3_nt: TGCACCAGCAGCCAAAAGAAGGGGGCTAATCAGCCCCAGCATTTT
d_call: .
j_call: TRBJ1-5
v_call: TRBV1
clone_size: .
cdr3_length: 15

cdr3_aa: CASSLVPGTQETQYF
cdr3_nt: TGCGCCAGCAGCTTGGTGCCCGGGACCCAAGAGACCCAGTACTTC
d_call: .
j_call: TRBJ2-5
v_call: TRBV5-1
clone_size: .
cdr3_length: 15

cdr3_aa: CASSLTSPDTQYF
cdr3_nt: TGTGCCAGCAGCCTCACTAGCCCCGATACGCAGTATTTT
d_call: .
j_call: TRBJ2-3
v_call: TRBV7-2
clone_size: .
cdr3_length: 13

cdr3_aa: CASSYYRQNYEQYF
cdr3_nt: TGTGCCAGCAGTTATTACAGGCAAAACTACGAGCAGTACTTC
d_call: .
j_call: TRBJ2-7
v_call: TRBV28
clone_size: .
cdr3_length: 14

cdr3_aa: CASSPKTGGELFF
cdr3_nt: TGTGCCAGCTCACCAAAGACAGGCGGGGAGCTGTTTTTT
d_call: .
j_call: TRBJ2-2
v_call: TRBV18
clone_size: once
cdr3_length: 13

cdr3_aa: CASSQDRGEKLFF
cdr3_nt: TGCGCCAGCAGCCAAGATAGGGGGGAAAAACTGTTTTTT
d_call: .
j_call: TRBJ1-4
v_call: TRBV4-3
clone_size: once
cdr3_length: 13

cdr3_aa: CASSPGGWEVDNEQFF
cdr3_nt: TGCGCCAGCAGCCCGGGGGGGTGGGAGGTCGACAATGAGCAGTTCTTC
d_call: TRBD2
j_call: TRBJ2-1
v_call: TRBV4-1
clone_size: few
cdr3_length: 16

cdr3_aa: CASSPAGYGYTF
cdr3_nt: TGTGCCAGCAGCCCAGCAGGGTACGGCTACACCTTC
d_call: .
j_call: TRBJ1-2
v_call: TRBV3-1/TRBV3-2
clone_size: .
cdr3_length: 12

cdr3_aa: CASSIGRPYEQYF
cdr3_nt: TGTGCCAGTAGTATTGGGCGACCCTACGAGCAGTACTTC
d_call: .
j_call: TRBJ2-7
v_call: TRBV19
clone_size: .
cdr3_length: 13

cdr3_aa: CASSRDRIIAYNSPLHF
cdr3_nt: TGTGCCAGCAGCCGGGACAGGATCATAGCCTATAATTCACCCCTCCACTTT
d_call: TRBD1
j_call: TRBJ1-6
v_call: TRBV7-2
clone_size: .
cdr3_length: 17

cdr3_aa: CASSFGETEAFF
cdr3_nt: TGTGCCAGCAGTTTTGGGGAGACTGAAGCTTTCTTT
d_call: .
j_call: TRBJ1-1
v_call: TRBV5-8
clone_size: .
cdr3_length: 12

cdr3_aa: CASSSGQGGNQPQHF
cdr3_nt: TGTGCCAGCAGTTCCGGACAGGGGGGCAATCAGCCCCAGCATTTT
d_call: TRBD1
j_call: TRBJ1-5
v_call: TRBV28
clone_size: .
cdr3_length: 15

cdr3_aa: CAISGGGLETQYF
cdr3_nt: TGTGCCATCAGTGGGGGGGGCCTGGAGACCCAGTACTTC
d_call: .
j_call: TRBJ2-5
v_call: TRBV10-3
clone_size: .
cdr3_length: 13